The rows below give T cell receptor beta chains drawn from one sample of a study of T cells in Graves' hyperthyroidism and ophthalmopathy. MiXCR, run by TCRdb on the multiplex PCR reads, gives a single entry per CDR3 protein. This sample has some 720,000 distinct CDR3 sequences, with about a sixth found just once. Sequenced input: blood. The receptor source for this set is a young man with Graves' hyperthyroidism. Both conserved end residues are part of each CDR3. The order of the fields is J gene, D gene, V gene, CDR3 length, clone size, CDR3 protein, CDR3 DNA. D genes are given only for firm matches. Not every row has a clone size; where given, it reads once, few, many or a size class.

TRBJ2-4 | TRBD1 | TRBV28 | 12 | many | CASSLRTGIQYF | TGTGCCAGCAGTCTCCGGACAGGAATTCAGTACTTC
TRBJ2-7 | TRBD1 | TRBV28 | 13 | - | CASKGTGVYEQYF | TGTGCCAGCAAGGGGACAGGGGTCTACGAGCAGTACTTC
TRBJ2-3 | - | TRBV7-9 | 16 | many | CASSLAGPPMTDTQYF | TGTGCCAGCAGCTTAGCAGGGCCCCCTATGACAGATACGCAGTATTTT
TRBJ2-7 | TRBD1 | TRBV6-1 | 15 | many | CASSEPGQGHYEQYF | TGTGCCAGCAGTGAACCGGGACAGGGCCATTACGAGCAGTACTTC
TRBJ2-4 | TRBD2 | TRBV20-1 | 14 | once | CSARDRAGRDIQYF | TGCAGTGCTAGAGATCGGGCAGGGAGGGACATTCAGTACTTC
TRBJ2-4 | - | TRBV28 | 17 | many | CASRTPGTSTAKNIQYF | TGTGCCAGCAGGACCCCCGGGACAAGTACAGCCAAAAACATTCAGTACTTC
TRBJ2-3 | - | TRBV20-1 | 15 | - | CSARDRAGGMDAQYF | TGCAGTGCTAGAGATCGGGCTGGCGGGATGGATGCGCAGTATTTT
TRBJ2-1 | - | TRBV2 | 15 | - | CASNLEGFSYNEQFF | TGTGCCAGCAACCTGGAGGGGTTCTCCTACAATGAGCAGTTCTTC
TRBJ2-7 | - | TRBV27 | 13 | many | CASSLYPLYEQYF | TGTGCCAGCAGTTTGTATCCCCTCTACGAGCAGTACTTC
TRBJ1-1 | - | TRBV6-2/TRBV6-3 | 16 | few | CASSPLRTLMNTEAFF | TGTGCCAGCAGCCCACTTCGGACGCTGATGAACACTGAAGCTTTCTTT
TRBJ2-3 | - | TRBV12-3/TRBV12-4 | 15 | many | CASSFVGRGTDTQYF | TGTGCCAGCAGTTTCGTCGGTAGGGGCACAGATACGCAGTATTTT
TRBJ2-3 | - | TRBV9 | 12 | many | CASSATSNTQYF | TGTGCCAGCAGCGCTACTAGCAATACGCAGTATTTT
TRBJ2-3 | - | TRBV11-3 | 14 | few | CASSLSLGIDTQYF | TGTGCCAGCAGCTTGAGTCTGGGCATCGATACGCAGTATTTT
TRBJ2-7 | - | TRBV28 | 13 | - | CASTFLRGYEQYF | TGTGCCAGCACCTTTCTTAGAGGCTACGAGCAGTACTTC
TRBJ2-7 | TRBD1 | TRBV6-1 | 18 | - | CASSRPEDGPNQGVGQYF | TGTGCCAGCAGTCGACCTGAGGACGGACCCAACCAGGGGGTGGGGCAGTACTTC
TRBJ2-7 | TRBD1 | TRBV28 | 15 | many | CASSGGGQGAYEQYF | TGTGCCAGCAGTGGGGGAGGACAGGGGGCCTACGAGCAGTACTTC
TRBJ1-2 | - | TRBV4-1 | 14 | - | CASSQDPGGGGYTF | TGCGCCAGCAGCCAAGATCCAGGCGGTGGGGGCTACACCTTC
TRBJ1-6 | - | TRBV15 | 17 | - | CATSPRGSSSYNSPLHF | TGTGCCACCAGCCCCCGAGGTTCGAGCTCCTATAATTCACCCCTCCACTTT
TRBJ1-4 | - | TRBV25-1 | 16 | - | CASSEYIRGPNEKLFF | TGTGCCAGCAGTGAATATATCAGGGGTCCCAATGAAAAACTGTTTTTT
TRBJ2-1 | TRBD2 | TRBV27 | 15 | many | CASSPRGRVVDEQFF | TGTGCCAGCAGTCCTCGCGGGAGGGTGGTCGATGAGCAGTTCTTC
TRBJ2-7 | TRBD2 | TRBV5-1 | 15 | many | CASSPTSGPDYEQYF | TGCGCCAGCAGCCCCACTAGCGGCCCCGACTACGAGCAGTACTTC
TRBJ2-5 | - | TRBV5-1 | 15 | - | CASSHLDRNQETQYF | TGCGCCAGCAGCCATTTAGACAGGAACCAAGAGACCCAGTACTTC
TRBJ2-3 | TRBD2 | TRBV5-5 | 16 | - | CASSPGLAGFTDTQYF | TGTGCCAGCAGTCCTGGACTAGCGGGATTCACAGATACGCAGTATTTT
TRBJ2-6 | TRBD1 | TRBV24-1 | 18 | few | CATSDSRDRGPGANVLTF | TGTGCCACCAGTGATTCTCGGGACAGGGGGCCTGGGGCCAACGTCCTGACTTTC
TRBJ2-3 | TRBD1 | TRBV7-2 | 17 | - | CASGWIAGTGGTDTQYF | TGTGCCAGCGGTTGGATTGCCGGGACAGGGGGTACAGATACGCAGTATTTT
TRBJ1-1 | - | TRBV29-1 | 13 | - | CSVDRAGRTEAFF | TGCAGCGTTGACAGGGCGGGTAGGACTGAAGCTTTCTTT
TRBJ1-1 | - | TRBV3-1 | 14 | few | CASSPEGGGREAFF | TGTGCCAGCAGCCCCGAGGGCGGCGGTCGGGAAGCTTTCTTT
TRBJ2-5 | - | TRBV12-3/TRBV12-4 | 17 | - | CASSFRVSNGHQETQYF | TGTGCCAGCAGTTTTAGAGTCTCTAACGGGCATCAAGAGACCCAGTACTTC
TRBJ2-7 | - | TRBV19 | 13 | once | CASSPNMPYEQYF | TGTGCCAGTTCACCGAACATGCCCTACGAGCAGTACTTC
TRBJ2-7 | - | TRBV20-1 | 13 | few | CSATDSATYEQYF | TGCAGTGCTACGGACAGCGCCACCTACGAGCAGTACTTC
TRBJ1-1 | - | TRBV30 | 12 | many | CAWAGWDTEAFF | TGTGCCTGGGCAGGGTGGGACACTGAAGCTTTCTTT
TRBJ1-1 | TRBD1 | TRBV6-1 | 14 | many | CASSSRQGPTEAFF | TGTGCCAGCAGTTCTAGACAGGGCCCCACTGAAGCTTTCTTT
TRBJ2-1 | - | TRBV15 | 15 | many | CATSSPEGLGNEQFF | TGTGCCACCAGCAGCCCGGAGGGACTCGGCAATGAGCAGTTCTTC
TRBJ2-5 | TRBD1 | TRBV27 | 15 | many | CASSSPTGGQETQYF | TGTGCCAGCAGTTCCCCGACAGGGGGCCAAGAGACCCAGTACTTC
TRBJ2-1 | TRBD2 | TRBV20-1 | 15 | few | CSARRGGRGYNEQFF | TGCAGTGCTAGGCGTGGCGGGAGGGGTTACAATGAGCAGTTCTTC
TRBJ2-3 | TRBD2 | TRBV9 | 16 | - | CASSVRLAGATDTQYF | TGTGCCAGCAGCGTCAGACTAGCGGGAGCCACAGATACGCAGTATTTT
TRBJ2-1 | TRBD1 | TRBV18 | 14 | many | CASSRTGVINEQFF | TGTGCCAGCTCACGCACAGGGGTGATTAATGAGCAGTTCTTC
TRBJ2-3 | TRBD2 | TRBV7-6 | 16 | few | CASSSPLAGGGDTQYF | TGTGCCAGCAGCTCCCCACTAGCGGGAGGCGGGGATACGCAGTATTTT
TRBJ2-7 | TRBD1 | TRBV2 | 15 | many | CASSDRDRGSDEQYF | TGTGCCAGCAGTGACCGGGACAGGGGGTCCGACGAGCAGTACTTC
TRBJ2-2 | - | TRBV5-1 | 16 | few | CASTREGTPGTGELFF | TGCGCCAGCACCCGCGAGGGGACGCCCGGTACCGGGGAGCTGTTTTTT
TRBJ1-3 | TRBD1 | TRBV5-1 | 17 | many | CASSVTTSGQTGNTIYF | TGCGCCAGCAGCGTAACAACGTCGGGACAGACAGGAAACACCATATATTTT
TRBJ2-1 | TRBD2 | TRBV28 | 16 | many | CASSSPPGLADNEQFF | TGTGCCAGCAGTTCACCGCCGGGACTAGCGGACAATGAGCAGTTCTTC
TRBJ1-1 | - | TRBV28 | 16 | many | CASEGNAGHMNTEAFF | TGTGCCAGCGAAGGCAACGCGGGACATATGAACACTGAAGCTTTCTTT
TRBJ2-7 | - | TRBV20-1 | 12 | few | CSARLLRNEQYF | TGCAGTGCTAGACTATTACGCAACGAGCAGTACTTC
TRBJ1-1 | - | TRBV15 | 16 | - | CATSRDRTSQNTEAFF | TGTGCCACCAGCAGAGATAGGACCTCCCAGAACACTGAAGCTTTCTTT
TRBJ1-2 | TRBD1 | TRBV6-2/TRBV6-3 | 16 | few | CASSVLLTGDNYGYTF | TGTGCCAGCAGCGTCCTCCTCACAGGGGATAACTATGGCTACACCTTC
TRBJ1-5 | TRBD1 | TRBV19 | 14 | - | CASSITGDNQPQHF | TGTGCCAGTAGTATAACAGGGGACAATCAGCCCCAGCATTTT
TRBJ2-3 | TRBD2 | TRBV19 | 15 | - | CASSTRTSDTDTQYF | TGTGCCAGTAGTACCAGGACTAGCGACACAGATACGCAGTATTTT
TRBJ2-1 | TRBD2 | TRBV7-2 | 16 | many | CASSARLAGGLNEQFF | TGTGCCAGCAGCGCGCGACTAGCGGGAGGTTTGAATGAGCAGTTCTTC
TRBJ2-7 | - | TRBV18 | 13 | many | CASSPLKRGEQYF | TGTGCCAGCTCACCACTGAAAAGGGGTGAGCAGTACTTC
TRBJ2-4 | - | TRBV28 | 14 | many | CASRPRGAKNIQYF | TGTGCCAGCAGACCCAGAGGGGCCAAAAACATTCAGTACTTC
TRBJ2-1 | TRBD2 | TRBV3-1 | 16 | many | CASSQTPSGRIGEQFF | TGTGCCAGCAGCCAAACCCCTAGCGGGAGAATAGGTGAGCAGTTCTTC
TRBJ2-3 | - | TRBV28 | 15 | - | CASSLKGRSTDTQYF | TGTGCCAGCAGTTTAAAAGGACGGAGCACAGATACGCAGTATTTT
TRBJ1-2 | - | TRBV2 | 15 | - | CASSESMTAWSGYTF | TGTGCCAGCAGTGAAAGTATGACGGCCTGGTCGGGCTACACCTTC
TRBJ2-7 | - | TRBV28 | 14 | many | CASSIPGSSYEQYF | TGTGCCAGCAGTATCCCAGGGTCCTCCTACGAGCAGTACTTC
TRBJ1-1 | - | TRBV5-6 | 17 | many | CASSFIRRLHSNTEAFF | TGTGCCAGCAGCTTTATTCGACGGTTACACTCGAACACTGAAGCTTTCTTT
TRBJ1-3 | - | TRBV4-1 | 17 | - | CASSQGDQFHSGNTIYF | TGCGCCAGCAGCCAAGGGGACCAATTTCACTCTGGAAACACCATATATTTT
TRBJ1-5 | - | TRBV2 | 12 | - | CASRVRNQPQHF | TGTGCCAGCAGGGTCAGGAATCAGCCCCAGCATTTT
TRBJ2-7 | - | TRBV27 | 14 | few | CASSPVRPDYEQYF | TGTGCCAGCAGTCCGGTCAGACCGGACTACGAGCAGTACTTC
TRBJ2-2 | TRBD2 | TRBV6-5 | 14 | - | CASFTGLATGELFF | TGTGCCAGCTTCACAGGACTAGCAACCGGGGAGCTGTTTTTT